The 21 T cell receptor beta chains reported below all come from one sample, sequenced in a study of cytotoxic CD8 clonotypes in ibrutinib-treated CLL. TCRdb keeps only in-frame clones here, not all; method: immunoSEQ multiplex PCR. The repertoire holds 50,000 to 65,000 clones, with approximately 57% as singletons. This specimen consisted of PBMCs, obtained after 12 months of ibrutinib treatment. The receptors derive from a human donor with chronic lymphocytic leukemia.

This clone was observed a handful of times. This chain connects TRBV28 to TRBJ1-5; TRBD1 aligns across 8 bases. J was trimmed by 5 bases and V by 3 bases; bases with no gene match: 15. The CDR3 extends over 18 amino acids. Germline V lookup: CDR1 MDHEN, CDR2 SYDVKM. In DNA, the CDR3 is TGTGCCAGCAGTTTGGGAGCCATGAGGACAGGGATAGATCAGCCCCAGCATTTT. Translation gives CASSLGAMRTGIDQPQHF.

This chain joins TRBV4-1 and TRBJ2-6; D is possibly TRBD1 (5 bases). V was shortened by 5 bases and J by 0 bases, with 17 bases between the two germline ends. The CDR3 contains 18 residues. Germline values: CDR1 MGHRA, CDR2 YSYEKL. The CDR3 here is CASSGRGRSHSGANVLTF. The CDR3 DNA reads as TGCGCCAGCAGCGGTAGGGGCCGTTCGCACTCTGGGGCCAACGTCCTGACTTTC.

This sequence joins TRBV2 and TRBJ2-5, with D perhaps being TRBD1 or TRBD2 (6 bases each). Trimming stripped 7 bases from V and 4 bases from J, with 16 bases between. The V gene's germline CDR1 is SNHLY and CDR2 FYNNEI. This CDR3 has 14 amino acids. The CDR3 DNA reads TGTGCCAGCATGATCAGGAGGGGGGCAGAGACCCAGTACTTC. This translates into CASMIRRGAETQYF.

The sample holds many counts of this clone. The CDR3 sequence is CASSQDFAPGLLNIQYF. CDR3 coding DNA: TGTGCCAGCAGCCAAGATTTCGCCCCGGGACTCTTAAACATTCAGTACTTC. The chain joins TRBV14 to TRBJ2-4; D is possibly TRBD2 (6 bases). CDR1 SGHDN and CDR2 FVKESK come from the germline V gene. V was trimmed by 0 bases and J by 6 bases, leaving 18 bases between them. CDR3 length equals 17 residues. The variable domain in full, with the rest retrieved from reference TRBV14 and TRBJ2-4, is EAGVTQFPSHSVIEKGQTVTLRCDPISGHDNLYWYRRVMGKEIKFLLHFVKESKQDESGMPNNRFLAERTGGTYSTLKVQPAELEDSGVYFCASSQDFAPGLLNIQYFGAGTRLSVL.

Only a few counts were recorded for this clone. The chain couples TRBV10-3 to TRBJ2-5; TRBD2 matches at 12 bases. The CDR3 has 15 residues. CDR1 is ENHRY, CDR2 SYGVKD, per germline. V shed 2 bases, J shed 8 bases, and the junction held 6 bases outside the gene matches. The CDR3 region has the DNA TGTGCCATCAGTGAGGGACTAGCGGGGCGGGTCACCCAGTACTTC. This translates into CAISEGLAGRVTQYF.

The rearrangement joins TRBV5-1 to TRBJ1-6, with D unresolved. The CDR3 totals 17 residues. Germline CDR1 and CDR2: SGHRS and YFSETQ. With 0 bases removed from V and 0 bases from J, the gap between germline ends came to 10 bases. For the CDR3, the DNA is TGCGCCAGCAGCTTGGACAGTGTCAGCTCCTATAATTCACCCCTCCACTTT. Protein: CASSLDSVSSYNSPLHF.

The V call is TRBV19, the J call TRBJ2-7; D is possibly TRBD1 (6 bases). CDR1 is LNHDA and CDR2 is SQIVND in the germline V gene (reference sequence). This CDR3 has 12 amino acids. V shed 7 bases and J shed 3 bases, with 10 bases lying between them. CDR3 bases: TGTGCCAGTAAGGGGGTCGACTACGAGCAGTACTTC. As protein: CASKGVDYEQYF.

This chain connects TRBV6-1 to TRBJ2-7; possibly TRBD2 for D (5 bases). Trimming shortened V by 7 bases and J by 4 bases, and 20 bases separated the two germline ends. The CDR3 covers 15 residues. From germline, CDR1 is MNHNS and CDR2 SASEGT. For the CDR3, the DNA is TGTGCCAGCAACCCAAGGAGGACTGGATTTTACGAGCAGTACGTC. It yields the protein CASNPRRTGFYEQYV.

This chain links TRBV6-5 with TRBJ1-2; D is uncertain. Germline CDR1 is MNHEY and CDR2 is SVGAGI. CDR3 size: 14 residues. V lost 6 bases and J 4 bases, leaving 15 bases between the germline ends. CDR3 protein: CASSPTPDGYGYTF. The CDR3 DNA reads TGTGCCAGCAGCCCTACCCCCGACGGCTATGGCTACACCTTC.

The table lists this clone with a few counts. The CDR3 here is CSAARETQYF. The CDR3 DNA reads TGCAGCGCCGCGCGAGAGACCCAGTACTTC. V is TRBV29-1 and J is TRBJ2-5, with no clear D. Deletions cut 7 bases from V and 4 bases from J, with 7 bases between. Per the germline V gene, CDR1 is SQVTM and CDR2 is ANQGSEA. The CDR3 contains 10 residues.

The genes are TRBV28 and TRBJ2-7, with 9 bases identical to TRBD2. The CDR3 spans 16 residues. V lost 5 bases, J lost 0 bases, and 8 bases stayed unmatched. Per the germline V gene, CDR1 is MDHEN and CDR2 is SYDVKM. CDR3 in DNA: TGTGCCAGCAGTCCCTTTAGCGGGAGTAGCTCCTACGAGCAGTACTTC. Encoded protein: CASSPFSGSSSYEQYF.

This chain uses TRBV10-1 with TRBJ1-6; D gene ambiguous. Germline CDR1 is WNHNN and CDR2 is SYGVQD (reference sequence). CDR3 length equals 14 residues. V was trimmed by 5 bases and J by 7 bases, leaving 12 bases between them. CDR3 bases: TGCGCCAGCAGTCCGGTCCCTCAAAATTCACCCCTCCACTTT. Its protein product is CASSPVPQNSPLHF.

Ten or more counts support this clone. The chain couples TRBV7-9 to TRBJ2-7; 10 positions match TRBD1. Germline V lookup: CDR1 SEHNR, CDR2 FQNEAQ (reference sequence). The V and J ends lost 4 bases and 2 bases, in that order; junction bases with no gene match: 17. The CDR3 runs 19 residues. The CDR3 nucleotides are TGTGCCAGCAGCTCCGACCGGGACAGGGGCCTGCATATTACCTACGAGCAGTACTTC. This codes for CASSSDRDRGLHITYEQYF.

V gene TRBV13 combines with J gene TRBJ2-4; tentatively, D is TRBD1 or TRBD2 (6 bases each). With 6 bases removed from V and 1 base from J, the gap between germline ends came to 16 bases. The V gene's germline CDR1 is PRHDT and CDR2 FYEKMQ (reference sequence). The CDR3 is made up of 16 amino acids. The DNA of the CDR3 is TGTGCCAGCAGTCGACAGGAGGAGGGGGCCAAAAACATTCAGTACTTC. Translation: CASSRQEEGAKNIQYF.

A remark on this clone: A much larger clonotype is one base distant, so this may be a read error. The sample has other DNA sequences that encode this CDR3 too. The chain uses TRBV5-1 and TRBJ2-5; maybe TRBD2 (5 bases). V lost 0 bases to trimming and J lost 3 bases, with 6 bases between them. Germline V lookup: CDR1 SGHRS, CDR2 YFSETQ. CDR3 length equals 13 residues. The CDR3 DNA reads TGCGCCAGCAGCTTGGCGGGGAAAGAGACCCAGTACTTC. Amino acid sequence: CASSLAGKETQYF.

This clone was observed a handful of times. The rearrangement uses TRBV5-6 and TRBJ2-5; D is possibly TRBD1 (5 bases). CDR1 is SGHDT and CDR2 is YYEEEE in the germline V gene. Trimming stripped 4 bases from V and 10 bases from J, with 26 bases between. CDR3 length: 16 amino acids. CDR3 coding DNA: TGTGCCAGCAGCAGTGAGTCAGGGTTAGTTCGTCAAGTCCAGTACTTC. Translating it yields CASSSESGLVRQVQYF.

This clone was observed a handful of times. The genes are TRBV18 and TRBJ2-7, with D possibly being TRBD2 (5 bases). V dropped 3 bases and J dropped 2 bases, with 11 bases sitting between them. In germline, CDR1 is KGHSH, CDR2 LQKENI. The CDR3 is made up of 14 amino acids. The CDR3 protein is CASSPSGITYEQYF. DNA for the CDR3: TGTGCCAGCTCACCGTCCGGGATTACCTACGAGCAGTACTTC.

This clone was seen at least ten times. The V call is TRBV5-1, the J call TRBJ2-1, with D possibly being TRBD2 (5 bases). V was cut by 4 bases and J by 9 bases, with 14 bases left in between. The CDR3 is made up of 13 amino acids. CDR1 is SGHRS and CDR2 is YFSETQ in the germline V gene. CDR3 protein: CASSPLRVGEQFF. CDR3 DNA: TGCGCCAGCAGCCCCTTGAGGGTTGGTGAGCAGTTCTTC.

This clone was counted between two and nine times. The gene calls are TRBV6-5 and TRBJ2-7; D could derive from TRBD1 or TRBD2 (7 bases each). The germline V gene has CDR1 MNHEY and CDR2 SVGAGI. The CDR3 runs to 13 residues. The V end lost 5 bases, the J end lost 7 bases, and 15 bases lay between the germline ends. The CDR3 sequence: CASSLRQGGEQYF. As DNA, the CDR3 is TGTGCCAGCAGTCTCAGACAGGGAGGGGAGCAGTACTTC.

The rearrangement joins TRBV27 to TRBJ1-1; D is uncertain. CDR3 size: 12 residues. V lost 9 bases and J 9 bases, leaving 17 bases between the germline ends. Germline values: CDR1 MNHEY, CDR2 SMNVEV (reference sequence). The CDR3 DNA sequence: TGTGCCAGTCTTTCCGGGGTGCGGAAAGCTTTCTTT. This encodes CASLSGVRKAFF.

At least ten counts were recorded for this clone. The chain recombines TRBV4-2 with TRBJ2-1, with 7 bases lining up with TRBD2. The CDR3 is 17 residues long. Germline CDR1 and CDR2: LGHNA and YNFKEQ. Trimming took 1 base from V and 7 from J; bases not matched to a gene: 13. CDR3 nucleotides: TGTGCCAGCAGCCAAGTAAAAGATCGGGGAGGGAGGAATGAGCAGTTCTTC. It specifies CASSQVKDRGGRNEQFF.